Following are 7 T cell receptor beta chains from one sample sequenced in a study of CD8+ T cells in alopecia areata. Following extraction, RNA underwent reverse transcription to cDNA, which served as the sequencing template. Only in-frame clones appear in the TCRdb table, and some are missing; sequencing was by immunoSEQ multiplex PCR. The repertoire consists of approximately 210,000 clones, with around 65% occurring once and the leading ten covering roughly 1.2%. Treatment reported: oral pan-JAK inhibitor, 5-10 mg twice daily. Sequencing was performed on CD4+ T cells sorted from blood, taken around week 42, from a patient treated with tofacitinib. These receptors came from a human donor with alopecia areata.

The V call is TRBV4-3, the J call TRBJ2-1, with D perhaps matching TRBD2 (7 bases). V gave up 3 bases and J gave up 9 bases, with 15 bases separating them. Germline CDR1 LGHNA, CDR2 YSLEER. The CDR3 has 14 amino acids. The CDR3, as DNA: TGCGCCAGCAGCCAGAGGGGGGGCCGGGGTGAGCAGTTCTTC. It codes for CASSQRGGRGEQFF.

This rearrangement joins TRBV29-1 to TRBJ2-3; TRBD2 matches at 8 bases. Germline values: CDR1 SQVTM, CDR2 ANQGSEA. This CDR3 spans 16 amino acids. With V trimmed by 4 bases and J by 0 bases, 9 bases remained unmatched. The CDR3 protein is CSVVGGGRKSTDTQYF. The DNA of the CDR3 is TGCAGCGTTGTCGGCGGGGGGCGCAAAAGCACAGATACGCAGTATTTT.

This clone has a handful of counts. The chain combines TRBV2 with TRBJ1-5, with 8 nucleotides matching TRBD1. This CDR3 is 16 amino acids long. V gave up 5 bases and J gave up 4 bases; unmatched junction bases: 10. Germline V gene lookup returns CDR1 SNHLY and CDR2 FYNNEI. The DNA of the CDR3 is TGTGCCAGCAGTCGATTTACCGGGACAGGTAATCAGCCCCAGCATTTT. Translated, it gives CASSRFTGTGNQPQHF.

The V call is TRBV5-1, the J call TRBJ1-2, with 11 bases fitting TRBD1. Germline CDR1 is SGHRS and CDR2 is YFSETQ. The CDR3 totals 13 residues. The trim removed 4 bases at V and 6 bases at J, leaving 2 bases unmatched. DNA for the CDR3: TGCGCCAGCAGCCGGGGACAGGGGGATGGCTACACCTTC. Its protein product is CASSRGQGDGYTF.

The CDR3 is CASSRGWGSNYGYTF. For the CDR3, the DNA is TGTGCCAGCAGCCGTGGATGGGGGTCTAACTATGGCTACACCTTC. The chain joins TRBV5-6 to TRBJ1-2, with D tentatively TRBD1 (5 bases). Germline V gives CDR1 SGHDT, CDR2 YYEEEE. CDR3 length equals 15 residues. The germline V and J ends were trimmed by 4 bases and 0 bases, with 13 bases remaining between them.

The J gene is TRBJ1-5, the V gene TRBV6-5, with TRBD1 as a possible D gene (5 bases). Trimming stripped 6 bases from V and 4 bases from J, with 10 bases between. Per the germline V gene, CDR1 is MNHEY and CDR2 is SVGAGI. The CDR3 consists of 13 residues. The CDR3 loop reads CASRGALNQPQHF. The CDR3 region has the DNA TGTGCCAGCAGAGGGGCCCTAAATCAGCCCCAGCATTTT.

The rearrangement uses TRBV11-2 and TRBJ1-1; tentative D call: TRBD1 (5 bases). The CDR3 length is 15 residues. The germline V and J ends were trimmed by 4 bases and 5 bases, with 17 bases remaining between them. Germline V gene sequence: CDR1 SGHAT, CDR2 FQNNGV. The CDR3 here is CASSSGGRFGTEAFF. CDR3 nucleotide sequence: TGTGCCAGCAGCTCCGGGGGGAGGTTCGGGACTGAAGCTTTCTTT.